One T cell receptor (beta chain) is described in this entry. No antigen is known for it. This record comes from a study of cytomegalovirus exposure and HLA in healthy donors. The overall study: Falling in the Caucasian-associated ancestry cluster were less than 85% of 398 genotyped donors.

Study observations and caveats: There were reportedly fewer N-insertions in an Asian-associated ancestry cluster than the approximately 700-donor mean, in a later analysis.

PCR amplification relied on 60 Vbeta primers (plus 13 Jbeta primers). This table comes from immunoSEQ multiplex PCR, and its TCRdb copy is limited to in-frame clones, with some not included. This sample's table has 180,000 or so clones. This CDR3 contains 15 residues. The germline V gene has CDR1 SGHNT and CDR2 YENEEA. The V and J ends lost 5 bases and 3 bases respectively, with 16 bases between them. The specimen was PBMCs. This rearrangement joins TRBV11-3 to TRBJ1-2; D is unclear. This clonotype was obtained from a boy younger than 18 in good health and CMV-seronegative. Here the CDR3 DNA reads TGTGCCAGCAGCCACCGGGGAAGTCTTGACTATGGCTACACCTTC. Translation: CASSHRGSLDYGYTF. The full variable domain, with the rest looked up from reference TRBV11-3 and TRBJ1-2, is EAGVVQSPRYKIIEKKQPVAFWCNPISGHNTLYWYLQNLGQGPELLIRYENEEAVDDSQLPKDRFSAERLKGVDSTLKIQPAELGDSAVYLCASSHRGSLDYGYTFGSGTRLTVV.